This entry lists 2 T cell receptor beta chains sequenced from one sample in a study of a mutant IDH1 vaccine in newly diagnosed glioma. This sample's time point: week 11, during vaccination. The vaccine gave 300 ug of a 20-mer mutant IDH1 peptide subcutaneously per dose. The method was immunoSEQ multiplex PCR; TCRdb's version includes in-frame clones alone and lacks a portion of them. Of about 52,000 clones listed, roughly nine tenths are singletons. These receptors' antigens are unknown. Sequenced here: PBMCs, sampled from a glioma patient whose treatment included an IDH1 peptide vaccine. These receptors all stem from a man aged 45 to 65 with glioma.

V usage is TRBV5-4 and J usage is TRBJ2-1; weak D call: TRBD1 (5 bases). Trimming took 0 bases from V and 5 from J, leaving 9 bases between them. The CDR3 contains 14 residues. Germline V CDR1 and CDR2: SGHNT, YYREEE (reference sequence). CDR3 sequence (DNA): TGTGCCAGCAGCTTGGTGGGGCCCCACAATGAGCAGTTCTTC. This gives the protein CASSLVGPHNEQFF.

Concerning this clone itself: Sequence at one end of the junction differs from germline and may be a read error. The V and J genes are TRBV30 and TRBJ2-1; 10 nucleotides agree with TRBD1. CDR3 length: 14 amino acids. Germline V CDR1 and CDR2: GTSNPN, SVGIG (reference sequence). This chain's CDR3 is CARSDTTGGYEQFF. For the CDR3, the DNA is TGTGCCCGGAGCGACACGACAGGGGGCTATGAGCAGTTCTTC.